This note documents a single TCR beta chain sequence. Its antigen is unknown. Germline V CDR1 and CDR2: SEHNR, FQNEAQ (reference sequence). The CDR3 spans 14 residues. Trimming took 10 bases from V and 1 from J, leaving 14 bases between them. This entry belongs to a study of blood T cells in healthy people across ages. Findings of the study overall: With donor CMV status unknown, expanded clonotype changes were possibly confounded.

The use of a sample-barcoded 5' primer and a J-beta primer mix characterized a second PCR of roughly 6 to 11 cycles. TCRdb re-called the 5' RACE reads through MiXCR, storing one row per CDR3 protein. This table holds some 1.6 million distinct CDR3 sequences, about 35% found once. The gene calls are TRBV7-9 and TRBJ2-1; D is uncertain. This TCR came from a woman aged 30 to 39 in good health. Sequencing was done on a sample of blood. The CDR3 protein is CAISRTSSYNEQFF. CDR3 DNA: TGTGCCATTTCGAGGACCTCATCCTACAATGAGCAGTTCTTC.